The present entry profiles one T cell receptor (beta chain) with its context. The germline V gene has CDR1 KGHDR and CDR2 SFDVKD. This CDR3 spans 13 amino acids. Trimming removed 6 bases from V and 7 bases from J; junction bases left unmatched: 5. This specimen comes from a study of blood T cell repertoires in COVID-19. Measured with immunoSEQ multiplex PCR; TCRdb has only the in-frame clones, and not every one. The repertoire includes about 220,000 clones, roughly 80% of them detected once, and 4.5% to 5.5% sits in the top ten. The TCR sequence derives from a human donor in a cohort sampled during active COVID-19. The chain employs TRBV24-1 and TRBJ1-5, with TRBD1 identical over 7 bases. Sequenced: peripheral blood. CDR3 residues: CATSTGDGQPQHF. CDR3 bases: TGTGCCACCAGTACAGGGGATGGGCAGCCCCAGCATTTT.